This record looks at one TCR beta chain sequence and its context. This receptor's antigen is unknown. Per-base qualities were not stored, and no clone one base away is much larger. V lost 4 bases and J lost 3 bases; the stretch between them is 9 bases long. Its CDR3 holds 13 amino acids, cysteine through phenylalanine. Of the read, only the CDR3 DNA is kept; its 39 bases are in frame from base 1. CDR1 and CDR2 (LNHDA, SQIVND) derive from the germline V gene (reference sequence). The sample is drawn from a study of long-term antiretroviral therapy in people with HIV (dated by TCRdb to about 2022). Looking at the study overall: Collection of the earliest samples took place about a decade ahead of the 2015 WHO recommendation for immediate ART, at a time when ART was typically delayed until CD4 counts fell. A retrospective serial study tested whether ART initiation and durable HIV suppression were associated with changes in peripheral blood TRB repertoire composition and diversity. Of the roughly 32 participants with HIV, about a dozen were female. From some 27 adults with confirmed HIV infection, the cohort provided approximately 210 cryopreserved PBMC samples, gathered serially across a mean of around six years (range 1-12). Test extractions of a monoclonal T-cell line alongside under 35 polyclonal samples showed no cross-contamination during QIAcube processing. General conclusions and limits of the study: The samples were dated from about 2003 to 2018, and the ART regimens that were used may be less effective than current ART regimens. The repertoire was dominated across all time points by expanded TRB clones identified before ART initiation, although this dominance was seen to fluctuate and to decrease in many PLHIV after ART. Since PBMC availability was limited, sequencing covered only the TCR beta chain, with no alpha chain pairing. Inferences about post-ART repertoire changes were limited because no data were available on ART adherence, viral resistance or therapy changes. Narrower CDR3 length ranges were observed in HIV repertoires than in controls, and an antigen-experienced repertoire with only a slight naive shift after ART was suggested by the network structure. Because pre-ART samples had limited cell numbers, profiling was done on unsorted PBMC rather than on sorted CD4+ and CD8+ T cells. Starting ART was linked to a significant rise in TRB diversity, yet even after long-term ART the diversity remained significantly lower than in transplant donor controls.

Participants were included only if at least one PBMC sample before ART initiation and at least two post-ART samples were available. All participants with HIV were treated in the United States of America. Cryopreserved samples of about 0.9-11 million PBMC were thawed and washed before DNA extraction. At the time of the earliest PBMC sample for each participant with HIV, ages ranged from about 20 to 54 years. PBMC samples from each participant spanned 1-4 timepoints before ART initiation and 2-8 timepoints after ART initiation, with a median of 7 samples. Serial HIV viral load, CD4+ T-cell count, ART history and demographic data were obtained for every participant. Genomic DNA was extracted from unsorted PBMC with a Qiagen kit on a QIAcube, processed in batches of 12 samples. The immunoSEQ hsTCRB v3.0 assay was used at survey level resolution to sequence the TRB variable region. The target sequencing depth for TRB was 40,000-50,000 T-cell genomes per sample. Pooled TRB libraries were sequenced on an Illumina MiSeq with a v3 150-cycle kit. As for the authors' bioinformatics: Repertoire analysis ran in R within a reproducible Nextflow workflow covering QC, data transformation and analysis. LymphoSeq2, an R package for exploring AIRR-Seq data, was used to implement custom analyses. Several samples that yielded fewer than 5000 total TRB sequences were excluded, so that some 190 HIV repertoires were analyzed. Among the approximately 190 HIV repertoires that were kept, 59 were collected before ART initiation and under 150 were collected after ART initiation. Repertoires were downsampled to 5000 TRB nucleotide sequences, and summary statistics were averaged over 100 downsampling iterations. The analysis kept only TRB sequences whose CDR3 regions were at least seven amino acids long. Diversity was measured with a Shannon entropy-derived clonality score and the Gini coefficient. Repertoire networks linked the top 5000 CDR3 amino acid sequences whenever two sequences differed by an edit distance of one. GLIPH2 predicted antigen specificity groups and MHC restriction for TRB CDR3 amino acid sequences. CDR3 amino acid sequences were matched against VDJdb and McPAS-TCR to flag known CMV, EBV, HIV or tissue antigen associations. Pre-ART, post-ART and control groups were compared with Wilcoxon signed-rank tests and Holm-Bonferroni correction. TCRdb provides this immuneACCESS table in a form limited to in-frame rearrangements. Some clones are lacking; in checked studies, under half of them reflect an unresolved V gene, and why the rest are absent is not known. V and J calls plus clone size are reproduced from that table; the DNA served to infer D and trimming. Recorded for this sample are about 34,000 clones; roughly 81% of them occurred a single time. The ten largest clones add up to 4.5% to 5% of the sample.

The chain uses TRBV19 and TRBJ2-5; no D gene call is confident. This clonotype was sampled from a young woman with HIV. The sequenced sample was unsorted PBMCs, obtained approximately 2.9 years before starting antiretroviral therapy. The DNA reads TGTGCCAGTAGTACAGGAAAAAAAGAGACCCAGTACTTC. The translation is CASSTGKKETQYF.